The rows below give T cell receptor beta chains drawn from one sample of a study of cytotoxic CD8 clonotypes in ibrutinib-treated CLL. Sequencing was performed with immunoSEQ multiplex PCR; in TCRdb, only in-frame clones are kept and a portion is missing. This table holds about 40,000 clones, 65% to 70% found once. The sample consisted of PBMCs, taken at disease progression, from a patient treated with ibrutinib. These receptor sequences come from a human donor with chronic lymphocytic leukemia. Both conserved end residues are part of each CDR3. The D gene is left open where the match is weak. Clone size appears in some rows only: once, few, many, or a class for an expanded clone.

CDR3nt: TGCGCCAGCAGAGCCCACGAGCAGTACTTC
CDR3aa: CASRAHEQYF
j_gene: TRBJ2-7
abundance: once
d_gene: .
v_gene: TRBV10-2

CDR3nt: TGTGCCAGCTCACCCTTTGCAGGGGGACATCAGCCCCAGCATTTT
CDR3aa: CASSPFAGGHQPQHF
j_gene: TRBJ1-5
abundance: once
d_gene: TRBD1
v_gene: TRBV18

CDR3nt: TGTGCCAGCCGGGAGGGGGGAGTCCCCAGGCACTACAATGAGCAGTTCTTC
CDR3aa: CASREGGVPRHYNEQFF
j_gene: TRBJ2-1
abundance: .
d_gene: TRBD2
v_gene: TRBV27

CDR3nt: TGTGCCAGTAGTACGTCGATCTCTGGAAACACCATATATTTT
CDR3aa: CASSTSISGNTIYF
j_gene: TRBJ1-3
abundance: once
d_gene: .
v_gene: TRBV19

CDR3nt: TGTGCCAGCAGCTTGGGGATTACAGGGGCGCACTACAATGAGCAGTTCTTC
CDR3aa: CASSLGITGAHYNEQFF
j_gene: TRBJ2-1
abundance: .
d_gene: TRBD1
v_gene: TRBV5-8

CDR3nt: TGTGCCTGGTCCCCGGGACTAACCTACAATGAGCAGTTCTTC
CDR3aa: CAWSPGLTYNEQFF
j_gene: TRBJ2-1
abundance: .
d_gene: TRBD2
v_gene: TRBV30

CDR3nt: TGTGCCAGCTCACTCGGGGTCCAAGAGACCCAGTACTTC
CDR3aa: CASSLGVQETQYF
j_gene: TRBJ2-5
abundance: .
d_gene: .
v_gene: TRBV18

CDR3nt: TGTGCCAGCCGGGACAGGGGCTACAATGAGCAGTTCTTC
CDR3aa: CASRDRGYNEQFF
j_gene: TRBJ2-1
abundance: once
d_gene: TRBD1
v_gene: TRBV6-5

CDR3nt: TGTGCCAGCTCATCGGGGGTTAATAGCAATCAGCCCCAGCATTTT
CDR3aa: CASSSGVNSNQPQHF
j_gene: TRBJ1-5
abundance: .
d_gene: .
v_gene: TRBV9

CDR3nt: TGCGCCAGCAGTCATGGGGACCTTTGGCCAGGCGTTAATCAGCCCCAGCATTTT
CDR3aa: CASSHGDLWPGVNQPQHF
j_gene: TRBJ1-5
abundance: .
d_gene: .
v_gene: TRBV23-1

CDR3nt: TGCGCCAGCACAGTAGGGGGCAGGAGTGAGCAGTTCTTC
CDR3aa: CASTVGGRSEQFF
j_gene: TRBJ2-1
abundance: .
d_gene: TRBD1
v_gene: TRBV5-1

CDR3nt: TGTGCCAGCAGCCAAGAGTCAGCGGGAGGGCCCTACAATGAGCAGTTCTTC
CDR3aa: CASSQESAGGPYNEQFF
j_gene: TRBJ2-1
abundance: .
d_gene: TRBD2
v_gene: TRBV4-2

CDR3nt: TGTGCCACCAGCAGAGCCGGGACAGGGATCGACGAGCAGTACTTC
CDR3aa: CATSRAGTGIDEQYF
j_gene: TRBJ2-7
abundance: .
d_gene: TRBD1
v_gene: TRBV15

CDR3nt: TGTGCCAGCAGTTCCCTCTCACCCTGGGAACCGGGCTTTAATTCACCCCTCCACTTT
CDR3aa: CASSSLSPWEPGFNSPLHF
j_gene: TRBJ1-6
abundance: .
d_gene: .
v_gene: TRBV28

CDR3nt: TGCGCCAGCAGCCAAAAAGGGTCTGCGATGAGAGTCGGTACGCAGTATTTT
CDR3aa: CASSQKGSAMRVGTQYF
j_gene: TRBJ2-3
abundance: .
d_gene: .
v_gene: TRBV4-1

CDR3nt: TGCGCCAGCAGTCAGGGACTAACGGGAAGGGGTCAAGAGACCCAGTACTTC
CDR3aa: CASSQGLTGRGQETQYF
j_gene: TRBJ2-5
abundance: .
d_gene: TRBD2
v_gene: TRBV5-1

CDR3nt: TGTGCCAGCAGTGAAAGGACAAGCGCTAAGGATACGCAGTATTTT
CDR3aa: CASSERTSAKDTQYF
j_gene: TRBJ2-3
abundance: .
d_gene: .
v_gene: TRBV25-1

CDR3nt: TGTGCCAGCACCCTGGACAGGCTTGAGCCCCAGCATTTT
CDR3aa: CASTLDRLEPQHF
j_gene: TRBJ1-5
abundance: .
d_gene: TRBD1
v_gene: TRBV7-2

CDR3nt: TGTGCCAGCAGCCAAGATTTAACAGGGGGGTCTGGCTACACCTTC
CDR3aa: CASSQDLTGGSGYTF
j_gene: TRBJ1-2
abundance: few
d_gene: TRBD1
v_gene: TRBV14

CDR3nt: TGTGCCAGTAGTATAGGCCGCTTCAATCAGCCCCAGCATTTT
CDR3aa: CASSIGRFNQPQHF
j_gene: TRBJ1-5
abundance: .
d_gene: .
v_gene: TRBV19

CDR3nt: TGTGCCTGGAGTGGAACTAGCGGCTCCTCTAGGACCCAGTACTTC
CDR3aa: CAWSGTSGSSRTQYF
j_gene: TRBJ2-5
abundance: .
d_gene: TRBD2
v_gene: TRBV30

CDR3nt: TGTGCCAGCAGACCATCCAGGGGGGGGAACTATGGCTACACCTTC
CDR3aa: CASRPSRGGNYGYTF
j_gene: TRBJ1-2
abundance: once
d_gene: TRBD1
v_gene: TRBV6-5

CDR3nt: TGTGCCTGGAAACAGGGTACCGGGGAGCTGTTTTTT
CDR3aa: CAWKQGTGELFF
j_gene: TRBJ2-2
abundance: .
d_gene: .
v_gene: TRBV30

CDR3nt: TGTGCCTGGGTTAACCCGGACAAATCCTACAATGAGCAGTTCTTC
CDR3aa: CAWVNPDKSYNEQFF
j_gene: TRBJ2-1
abundance: .
d_gene: .
v_gene: TRBV30

CDR3nt: TGTGCCACCAATAGGGGAAATTCACCCCTCCACTTT
CDR3aa: CATNRGNSPLHF
j_gene: TRBJ1-6
abundance: .
d_gene: .
v_gene: TRBV19

CDR3nt: TGTGCCAGCGCAAAAACCGGGACTAGCGACGAGACCCAGTACTTC
CDR3aa: CASAKTGTSDETQYF
j_gene: TRBJ2-5
abundance: .
d_gene: TRBD2
v_gene: TRBV9

CDR3nt: TGTGCCAGCAGCTCTAACCCCCGGGAGCGGGCCAATGAGCAGTTCTTC
CDR3aa: CASSSNPRERANEQFF
j_gene: TRBJ2-1
abundance: .
d_gene: .
v_gene: TRBV5-4

CDR3nt: TGTGCCAGCAGTGTAGCGGGAGTTAGGGAGACCCAGTACTTC
CDR3aa: CASSVAGVRETQYF
j_gene: TRBJ2-5
abundance: .
d_gene: TRBD2
v_gene: TRBV6-1

CDR3nt: TGTGCCAGCAGCCGCGGACAGGGCACAGATACGCAGTATTTT
CDR3aa: CASSRGQGTDTQYF
j_gene: TRBJ2-3
abundance: .
d_gene: TRBD1
v_gene: TRBV4-2

CDR3nt: TGTGCCTGGAGCCCCCCAGGAATTTATGGCTACACCTTC
CDR3aa: CAWSPPGIYGYTF
j_gene: TRBJ1-2
abundance: once
d_gene: .
v_gene: TRBV30

CDR3nt: TGTGCCAGCAGTTACAGGGGGGACAATCAGCCCCAGCATTTT
CDR3aa: CASSYRGDNQPQHF
j_gene: TRBJ1-5
abundance: .
d_gene: .
v_gene: TRBV6-5

CDR3nt: TGTGCCAGCAGCCGGGGGACCAACAATGAGCAGTTCTTC
CDR3aa: CASSRGTNNEQFF
j_gene: TRBJ2-1
abundance: .
d_gene: .
v_gene: TRBV5-4

CDR3nt: TGTGCCACCAGCAGAGAACCGGACAGGGAGAGCAATGAGCAGTTCTTC
CDR3aa: CATSREPDRESNEQFF
j_gene: TRBJ2-1
abundance: .
d_gene: TRBD1
v_gene: TRBV15

CDR3nt: TGTGCCAGCAGCTTAGCCGGGAGCTACGAGCAGTACTTC
CDR3aa: CASSLAGSYEQYF
j_gene: TRBJ2-7
abundance: .
d_gene: .
v_gene: TRBV7-2

CDR3nt: TGTGCCAGCAGCTTAAGTTGGCAGGGAAATTCACCCCTCCACTTT
CDR3aa: CASSLSWQGNSPLHF
j_gene: TRBJ1-6
abundance: .
d_gene: .
v_gene: TRBV7-3